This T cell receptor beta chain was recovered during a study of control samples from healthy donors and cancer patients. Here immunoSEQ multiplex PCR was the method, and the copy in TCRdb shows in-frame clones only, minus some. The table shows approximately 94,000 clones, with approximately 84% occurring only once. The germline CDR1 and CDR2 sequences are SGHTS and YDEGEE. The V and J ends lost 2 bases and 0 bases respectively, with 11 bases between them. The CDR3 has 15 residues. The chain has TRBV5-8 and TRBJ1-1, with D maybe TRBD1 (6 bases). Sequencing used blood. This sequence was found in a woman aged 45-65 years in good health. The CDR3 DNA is TGTGCCAGCAGCTTCCAATCAGGGGTGAACACTGAAGCTTTCTTT. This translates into CASSFQSGVNTEAFF.